This T cell receptor beta chain was captured by sequencing in a study of early T cells in non-severe SARS-CoV-2 infection. Looking at the study overall: Alpha and beta chains were unpaired, from unsorted whole-blood bulk RNA.

At least ten counts were recorded for this clonotype. Trimming shortened V by 2 bases and J by 0 bases, and 6 bases separated the two germline ends. The V gene's germline CDR1 is MGHDK and CDR2 SYGVNS. This CDR3 spans 14 amino acids. The TCR library protocol attached unique molecular identifiers to the individual cDNA molecules. TCRdb recomputed calls from the 5' RACE reads with MiXCR, one row per CDR3 protein. This table has under 20,000 distinct CDR3 sequences, more than 5.5% appearing once. The V call is TRBV25-1, the J call TRBJ2-3; a weak D match, TRBD1 (5 bases). This material consisted of whole blood, taken at baseline. The sequence was collected from an adult who was a healthcare worker with PCR-confirmed SARS-CoV-2 infection or an uninfected control (not recorded which). CDR3 protein: CASSETGSTDTQYF. CDR3 DNA: TGTGCCAGCAGTGAAACAGGAAGCACAGATACGCAGTATTTT. Supplemented by reference TRBV25-1 and TRBJ2-3, the full variable domain reads EADIYQTPRYLVIGTGKKITLECSQTMGHDKMYWYQQDPGMELHLIHYSYGVNSTEKGDLSSESTVSRIRTEHFPLTLESARPSHTSQYLCASSETGSTDTQYFGPGTRLTVL.